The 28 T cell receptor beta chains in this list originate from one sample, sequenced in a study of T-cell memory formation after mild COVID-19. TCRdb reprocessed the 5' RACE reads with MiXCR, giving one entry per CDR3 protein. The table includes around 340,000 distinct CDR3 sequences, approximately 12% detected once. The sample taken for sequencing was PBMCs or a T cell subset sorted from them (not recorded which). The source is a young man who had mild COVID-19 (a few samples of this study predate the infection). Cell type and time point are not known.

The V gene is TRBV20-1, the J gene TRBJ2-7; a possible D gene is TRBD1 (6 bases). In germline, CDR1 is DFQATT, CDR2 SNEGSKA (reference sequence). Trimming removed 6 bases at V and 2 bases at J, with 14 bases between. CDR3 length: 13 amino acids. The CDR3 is CSATGTYAYEQYF. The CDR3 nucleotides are TGCAGTGCCACAGGGACCTATGCCTACGAGCAGTACTTC.

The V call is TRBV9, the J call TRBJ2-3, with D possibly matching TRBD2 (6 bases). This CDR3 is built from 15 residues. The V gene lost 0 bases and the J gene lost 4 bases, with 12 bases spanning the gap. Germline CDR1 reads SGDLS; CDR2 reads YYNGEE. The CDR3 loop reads CASSVGGGEADTQYF. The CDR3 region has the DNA TGTGCCAGCAGCGTAGGAGGCGGGGAGGCAGATACGCAGTATTTT.

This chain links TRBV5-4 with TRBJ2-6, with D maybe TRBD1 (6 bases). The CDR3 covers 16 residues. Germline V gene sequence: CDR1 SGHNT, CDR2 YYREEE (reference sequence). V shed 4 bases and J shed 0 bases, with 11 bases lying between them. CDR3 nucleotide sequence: TGTGCCAGCAGCCAAAAGACAGGCTCTGGGGCCAACGTCCTGACTTTC. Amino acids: CASSQKTGSGANVLTF.

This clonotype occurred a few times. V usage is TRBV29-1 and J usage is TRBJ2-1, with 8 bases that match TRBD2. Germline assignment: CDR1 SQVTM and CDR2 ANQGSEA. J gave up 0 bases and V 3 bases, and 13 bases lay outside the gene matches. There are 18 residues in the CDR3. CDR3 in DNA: TGCAGCGTTGAGTACGGCGGGGGGACCCCGAGCTCCTACAATGAGCAGTTCTTC. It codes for CSVEYGGGTPSSYNEQFF.

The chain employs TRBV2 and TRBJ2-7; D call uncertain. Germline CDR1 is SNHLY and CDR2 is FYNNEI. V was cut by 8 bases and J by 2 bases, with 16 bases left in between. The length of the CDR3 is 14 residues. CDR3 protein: CASGKAALTYEQYF. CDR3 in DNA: TGTGCCAGCGGTAAGGCAGCGTTAACCTACGAGCAGTACTTC.

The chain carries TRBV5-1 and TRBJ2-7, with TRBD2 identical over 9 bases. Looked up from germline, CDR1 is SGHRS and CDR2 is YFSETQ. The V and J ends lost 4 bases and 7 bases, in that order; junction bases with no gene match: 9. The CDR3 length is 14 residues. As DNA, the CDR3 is TGCGCCAGCAGCCCAGGGCTAGCGGGGAGTGAGCAGTACGTC. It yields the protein CASSPGLAGSEQYV.

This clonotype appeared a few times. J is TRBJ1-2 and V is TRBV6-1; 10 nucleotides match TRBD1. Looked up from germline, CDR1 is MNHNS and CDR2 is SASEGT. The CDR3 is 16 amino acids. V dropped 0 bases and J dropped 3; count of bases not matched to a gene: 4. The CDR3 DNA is TGTGCCAGCAGTGAAGCAGGGGGACAGGGGTACTATGGCTACACCTTC. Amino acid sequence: CASSEAGGQGYYGYTF.

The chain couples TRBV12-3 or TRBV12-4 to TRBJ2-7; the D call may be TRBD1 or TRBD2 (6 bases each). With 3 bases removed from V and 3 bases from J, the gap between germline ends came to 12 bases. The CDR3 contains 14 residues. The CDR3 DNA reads TGTGCCAGCAGTTTCGGGGGCCGCGGCTACGAGCAGTACTTC. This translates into CASSFGGRGYEQYF.

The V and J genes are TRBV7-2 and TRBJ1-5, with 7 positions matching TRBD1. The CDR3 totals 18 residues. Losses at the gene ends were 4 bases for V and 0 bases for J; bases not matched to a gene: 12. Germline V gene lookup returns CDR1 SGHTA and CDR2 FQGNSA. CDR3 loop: CASSSAGGGRYSNQPQHF. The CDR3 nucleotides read TGTGCCAGCAGCTCTGCAGGAGGGGGCCGGTATAGCAATCAGCCCCAGCATTTT.

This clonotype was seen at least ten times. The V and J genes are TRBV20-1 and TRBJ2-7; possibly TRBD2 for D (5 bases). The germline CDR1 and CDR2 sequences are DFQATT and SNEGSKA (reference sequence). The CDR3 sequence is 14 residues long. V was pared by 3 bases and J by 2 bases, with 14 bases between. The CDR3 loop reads CSASLPGSTYEQYF. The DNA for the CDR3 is TGCAGTGCTAGTCTCCCGGGGTCTACCTACGAGCAGTACTTC.

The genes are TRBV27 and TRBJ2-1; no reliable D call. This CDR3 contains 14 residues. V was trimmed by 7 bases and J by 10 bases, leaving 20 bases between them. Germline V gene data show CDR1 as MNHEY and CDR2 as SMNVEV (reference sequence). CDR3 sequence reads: CASIRWGTSGEQFF. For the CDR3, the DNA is TGTGCCAGCATCCGCTGGGGTACCTCAGGCGAGCAGTTCTTC.

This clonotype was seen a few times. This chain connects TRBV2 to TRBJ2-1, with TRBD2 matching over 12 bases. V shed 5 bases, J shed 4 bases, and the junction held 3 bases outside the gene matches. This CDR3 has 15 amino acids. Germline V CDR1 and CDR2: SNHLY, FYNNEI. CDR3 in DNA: TGTGCCAGCAGTCGACTAGCGGGGGATTACAATGAGCAGTTCTTC. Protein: CASSRLAGDYNEQFF.

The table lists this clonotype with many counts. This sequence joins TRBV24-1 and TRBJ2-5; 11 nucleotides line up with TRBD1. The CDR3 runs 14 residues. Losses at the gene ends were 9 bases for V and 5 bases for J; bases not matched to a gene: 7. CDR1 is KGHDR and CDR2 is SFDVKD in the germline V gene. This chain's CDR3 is CATSGTGGSETQYF. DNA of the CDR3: TGTGCCACCTCCGGGACAGGGGGTTCGGAGACCCAGTACTTC.

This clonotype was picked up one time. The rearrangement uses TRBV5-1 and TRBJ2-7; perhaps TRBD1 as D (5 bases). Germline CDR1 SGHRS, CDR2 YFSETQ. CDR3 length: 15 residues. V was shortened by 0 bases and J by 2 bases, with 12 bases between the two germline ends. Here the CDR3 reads CASSLAGDRPYEQYF. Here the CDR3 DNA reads TGCGCCAGCAGCTTGGCCGGAGACAGACCCTACGAGCAGTACTTC.

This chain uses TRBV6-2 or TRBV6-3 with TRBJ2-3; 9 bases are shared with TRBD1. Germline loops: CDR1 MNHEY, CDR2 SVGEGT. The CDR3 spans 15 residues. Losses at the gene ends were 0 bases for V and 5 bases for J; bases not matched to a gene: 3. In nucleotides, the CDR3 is TGTGCCAGCAGTTACTCTGGACAGGGGCAAGATACGCAGTATTTT. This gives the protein CASSYSGQGQDTQYF.

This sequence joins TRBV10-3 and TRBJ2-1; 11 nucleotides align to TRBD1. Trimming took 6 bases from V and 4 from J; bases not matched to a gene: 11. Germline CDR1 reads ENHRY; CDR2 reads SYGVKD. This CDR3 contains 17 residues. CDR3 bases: TGTGCCATCAGGGAGACAGGGACAGGGGGGAATTACAATGAGCAGTTCTTC. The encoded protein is CAIRETGTGGNYNEQFF.

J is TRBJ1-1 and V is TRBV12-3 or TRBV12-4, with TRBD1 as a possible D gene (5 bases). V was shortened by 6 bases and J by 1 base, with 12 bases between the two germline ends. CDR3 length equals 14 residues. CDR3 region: CASRKGYRNTEAFF. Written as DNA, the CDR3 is TGTGCCAGCAGAAAGGGGTATAGGAACACTGAAGCTTTCTTT.

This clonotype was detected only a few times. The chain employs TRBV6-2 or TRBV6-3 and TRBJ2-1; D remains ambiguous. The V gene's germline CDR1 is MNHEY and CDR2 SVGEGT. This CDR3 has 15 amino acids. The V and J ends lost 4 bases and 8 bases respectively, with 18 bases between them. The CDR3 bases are TGTGCCAGCAGTTCAGACACACCCAGAACCGATGAGCAGTTCTTC. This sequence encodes CASSSDTPRTDEQFF.

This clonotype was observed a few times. The CDR3 region has the DNA TGTGCCAGCTCACCAGGAGTGAGGGAGACAGGAACCTACGAGCAGTACTTC. Translating it yields CASSPGVRETGTYEQYF. V and J are TRBV18 and TRBJ2-7; possibly TRBD1 for D (6 bases). V was pared by 2 bases and J by 2 bases, with 19 bases between. CDR3 length: 17 amino acids. Germline CDR1 KGHSH, CDR2 LQKENI.

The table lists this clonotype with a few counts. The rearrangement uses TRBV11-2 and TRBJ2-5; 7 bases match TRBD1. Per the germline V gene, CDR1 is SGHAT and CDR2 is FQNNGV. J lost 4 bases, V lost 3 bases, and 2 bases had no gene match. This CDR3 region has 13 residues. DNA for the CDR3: TGTGCCAGCAGCTTGAACAGGGGAGAGACCCAGTACTTC. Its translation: CASSLNRGETQYF.

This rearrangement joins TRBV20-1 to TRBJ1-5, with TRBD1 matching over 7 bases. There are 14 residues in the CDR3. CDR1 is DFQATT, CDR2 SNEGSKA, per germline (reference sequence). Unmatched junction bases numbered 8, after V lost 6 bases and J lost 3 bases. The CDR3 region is CSARGGEYNQPQHF. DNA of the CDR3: TGCAGTGCCAGGGGGGGAGAGTACAATCAGCCCCAGCATTTT.

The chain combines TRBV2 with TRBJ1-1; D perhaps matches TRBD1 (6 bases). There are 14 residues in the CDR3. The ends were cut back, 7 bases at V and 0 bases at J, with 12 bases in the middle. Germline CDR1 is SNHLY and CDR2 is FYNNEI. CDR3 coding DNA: TGTGCCAGCAATGTACAGGGCTTGAACACTGAAGCTTTCTTT. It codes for CASNVQGLNTEAFF.

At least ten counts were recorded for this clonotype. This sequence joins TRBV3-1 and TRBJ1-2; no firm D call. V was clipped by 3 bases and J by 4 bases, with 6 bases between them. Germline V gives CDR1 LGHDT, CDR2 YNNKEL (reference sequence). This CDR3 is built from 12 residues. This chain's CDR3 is CASSHALYGYTF. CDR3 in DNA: TGTGCCAGCAGCCACGCGCTCTATGGCTACACCTTC. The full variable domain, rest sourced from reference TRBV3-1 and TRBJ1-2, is DTAVSQTPKYLVTQMGNDKSIKCEQNLGHDTMYWYKQDSKKFLKIMFSYNNKELIINETVPNRFSPKSPDKAHLNLHINSLELGDSAVYFCASSHALYGYTFGSGTRLTVV.

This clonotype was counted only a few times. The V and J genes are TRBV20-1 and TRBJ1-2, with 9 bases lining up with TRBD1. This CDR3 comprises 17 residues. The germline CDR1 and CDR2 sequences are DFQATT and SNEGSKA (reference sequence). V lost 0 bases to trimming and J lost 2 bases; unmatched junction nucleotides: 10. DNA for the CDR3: TGCAGTGCTAGAGATCCGGGACAGGGAGAAAGAAACTATGGCTACACCTTC. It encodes CSARDPGQGERNYGYTF.

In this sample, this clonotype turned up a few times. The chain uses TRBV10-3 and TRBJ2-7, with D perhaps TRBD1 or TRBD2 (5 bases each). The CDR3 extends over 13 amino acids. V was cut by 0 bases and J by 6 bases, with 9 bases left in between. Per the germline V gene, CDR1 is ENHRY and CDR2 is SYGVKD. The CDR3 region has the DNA TGTGCCATCAGTGAGTCCCGGGACGTCGAGCAGTACGTC. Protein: CAISESRDVEQYV.

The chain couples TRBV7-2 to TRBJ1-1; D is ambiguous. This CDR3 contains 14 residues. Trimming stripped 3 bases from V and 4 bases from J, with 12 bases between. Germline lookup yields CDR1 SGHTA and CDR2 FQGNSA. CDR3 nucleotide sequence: TGTGCCAGCAGCTTTTGGGGAGTTAGCACTGAAGCTTTCTTT. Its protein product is CASSFWGVSTEAFF.

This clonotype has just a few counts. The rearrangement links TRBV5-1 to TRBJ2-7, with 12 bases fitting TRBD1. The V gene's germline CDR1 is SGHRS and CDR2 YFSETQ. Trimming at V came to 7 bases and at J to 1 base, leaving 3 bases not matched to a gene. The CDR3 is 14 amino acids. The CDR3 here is CASQGQGASYEQYF. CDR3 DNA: TGCGCCAGCCAGGGACAGGGGGCTTCCTACGAGCAGTACTTC.

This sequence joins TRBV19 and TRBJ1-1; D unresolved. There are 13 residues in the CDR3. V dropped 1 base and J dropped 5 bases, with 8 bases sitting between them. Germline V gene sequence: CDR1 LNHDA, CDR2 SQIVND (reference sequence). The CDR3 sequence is CASSIGSGTEAFF. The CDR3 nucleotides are TGTGCCAGTAGTATAGGGTCGGGAACTGAAGCTTTCTTT. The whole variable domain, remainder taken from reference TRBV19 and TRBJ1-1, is DGGITQSPKYLFRKEGQNVTLSCEQNLNHDAMYWYRQDPGQGLRLIYYSQIVNDFQKGDIAEGYSVSREKKESFPLTVTSAQKNPTAFYLCASSIGSGTEAFFGQGTRLTVV.